This TCR beta chain was found in a study of T-cell memory formation after mild COVID-19. Germline V CDR1 and CDR2: SGHTA, FQGNSA. The V and J ends lost 3 bases and 5 bases respectively, with 13 bases between them. This CDR3 contains 14 residues. 5'RACE with constant-segment primers yielded barcoded, UMI-tagged TCR alpha and TCR beta cDNA libraries. TCRdb re-called the 5' RACE reads through MiXCR, storing one row per CDR3 protein. The table has 350,000 or so distinct CDR3 sequences, 20% to 25% seen once. Study-wide results and caveats: In second-wave clones peaking day 37, SARS-CoV-2 specificity remained unconfirmed. Memory from before infection featured some responding clones, which suggests cross-reactive memory joined. Clones shrinking between day 15 and 85 showed a balanced CD4/CD8 split, and those that grew later tilted toward CD4+.

Details on this clonotype: Its antigen is not known.

This chain connects TRBV7-2 to TRBJ2-5, with unresolved D. Sequenced input: PBMCs or a T cell subset sorted from them (not recorded which). The receptor comes from a man between 18 and 29 years old who had mild COVID-19 (a few samples of this study predate the infection). Cell type and time point are not known. The CDR3: CASSFLVGAETQYF. DNA of the CDR3: TGTGCCAGCAGCTTCTTGGTCGGAGCTGAGACCCAGTACTTC.